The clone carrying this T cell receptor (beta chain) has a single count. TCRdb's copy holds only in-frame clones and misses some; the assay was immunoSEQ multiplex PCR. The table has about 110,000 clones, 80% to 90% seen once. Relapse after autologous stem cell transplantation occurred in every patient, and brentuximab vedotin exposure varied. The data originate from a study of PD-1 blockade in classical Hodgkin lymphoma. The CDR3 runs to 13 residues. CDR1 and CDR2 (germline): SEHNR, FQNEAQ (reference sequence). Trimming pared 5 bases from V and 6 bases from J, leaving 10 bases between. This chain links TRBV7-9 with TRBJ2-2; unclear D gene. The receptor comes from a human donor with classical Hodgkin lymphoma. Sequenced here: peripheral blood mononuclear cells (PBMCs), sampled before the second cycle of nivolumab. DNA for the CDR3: TGTGCCAGCAGCCCGCGGTTCCCCGGGGAGCTGTTTTTT. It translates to CASSPRFPGELFF.